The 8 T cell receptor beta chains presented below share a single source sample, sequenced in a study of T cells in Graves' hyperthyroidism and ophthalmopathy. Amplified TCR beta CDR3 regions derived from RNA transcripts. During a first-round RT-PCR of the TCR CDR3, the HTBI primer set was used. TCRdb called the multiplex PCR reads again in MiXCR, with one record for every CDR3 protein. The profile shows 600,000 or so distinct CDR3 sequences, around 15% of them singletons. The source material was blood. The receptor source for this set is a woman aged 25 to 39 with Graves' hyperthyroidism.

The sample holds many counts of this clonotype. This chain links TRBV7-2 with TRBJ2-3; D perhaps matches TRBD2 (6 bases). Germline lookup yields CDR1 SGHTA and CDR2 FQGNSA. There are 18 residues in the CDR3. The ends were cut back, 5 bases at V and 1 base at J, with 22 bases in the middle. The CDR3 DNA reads TGTGCCAGCAGCCCCGTTGGATTGGGGAGGAGAGGCACAGATACGCAGTATTTT. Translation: CASSPVGLGRRGTDTQYF.

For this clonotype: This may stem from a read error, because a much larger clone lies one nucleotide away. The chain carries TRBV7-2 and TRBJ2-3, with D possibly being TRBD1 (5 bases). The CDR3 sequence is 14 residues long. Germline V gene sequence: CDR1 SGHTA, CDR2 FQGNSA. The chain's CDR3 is CASSLGKGWDTQNF. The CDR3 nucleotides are TGTGCCAGCAGCTTAGGGAAGGGGTGGGATACGCAGAATTTT.

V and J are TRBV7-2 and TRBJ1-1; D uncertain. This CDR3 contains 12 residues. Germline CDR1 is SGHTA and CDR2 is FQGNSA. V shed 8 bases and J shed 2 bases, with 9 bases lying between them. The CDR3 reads CASGPFNTEAFF. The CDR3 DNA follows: TGTGCCAGCGGACCCTTTAACACTGAAGCTTTCTTT.

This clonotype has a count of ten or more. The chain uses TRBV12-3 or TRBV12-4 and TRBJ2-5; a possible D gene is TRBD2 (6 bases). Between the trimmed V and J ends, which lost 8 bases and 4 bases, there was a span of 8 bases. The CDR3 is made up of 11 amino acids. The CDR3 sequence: CASWRGETQYF. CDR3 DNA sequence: TGTGCCAGCTGGAGGGGAGAGACCCAGTACTTC.

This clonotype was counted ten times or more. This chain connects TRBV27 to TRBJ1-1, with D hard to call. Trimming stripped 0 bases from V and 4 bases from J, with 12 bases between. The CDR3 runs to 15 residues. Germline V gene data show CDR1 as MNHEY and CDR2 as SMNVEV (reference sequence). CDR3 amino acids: CASSLSPEISTEAFF. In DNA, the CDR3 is TGTGCCAGCAGTTTATCGCCAGAGATCAGCACTGAAGCTTTCTTT.

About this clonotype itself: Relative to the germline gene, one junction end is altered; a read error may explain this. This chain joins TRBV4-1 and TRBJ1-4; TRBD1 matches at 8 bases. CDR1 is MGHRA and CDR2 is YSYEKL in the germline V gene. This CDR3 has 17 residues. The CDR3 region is CASTQDRGGETNEKLFF. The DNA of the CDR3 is TGCGCCAGCACCCAAGACAGGGGAGGAGAGACTAATGAAAAACTGTTTTTT.

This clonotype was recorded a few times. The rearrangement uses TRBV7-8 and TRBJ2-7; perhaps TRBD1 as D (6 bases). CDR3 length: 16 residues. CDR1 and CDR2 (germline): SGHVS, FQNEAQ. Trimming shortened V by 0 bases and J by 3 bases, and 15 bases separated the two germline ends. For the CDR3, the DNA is TGTGCCAGCAGCTTAGCGTACAGGGCCCCTGGCTACGAGCAGTACTTC. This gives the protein CASSLAYRAPGYEQYF.

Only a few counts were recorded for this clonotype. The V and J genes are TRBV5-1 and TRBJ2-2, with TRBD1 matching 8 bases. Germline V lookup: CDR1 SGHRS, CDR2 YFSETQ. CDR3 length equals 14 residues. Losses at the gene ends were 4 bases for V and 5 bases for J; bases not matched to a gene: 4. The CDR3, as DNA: TGCGCCAGCAGCCCGGGACAGGTTACCGGGGAGCTGTTTTTT. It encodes CASSPGQVTGELFF.